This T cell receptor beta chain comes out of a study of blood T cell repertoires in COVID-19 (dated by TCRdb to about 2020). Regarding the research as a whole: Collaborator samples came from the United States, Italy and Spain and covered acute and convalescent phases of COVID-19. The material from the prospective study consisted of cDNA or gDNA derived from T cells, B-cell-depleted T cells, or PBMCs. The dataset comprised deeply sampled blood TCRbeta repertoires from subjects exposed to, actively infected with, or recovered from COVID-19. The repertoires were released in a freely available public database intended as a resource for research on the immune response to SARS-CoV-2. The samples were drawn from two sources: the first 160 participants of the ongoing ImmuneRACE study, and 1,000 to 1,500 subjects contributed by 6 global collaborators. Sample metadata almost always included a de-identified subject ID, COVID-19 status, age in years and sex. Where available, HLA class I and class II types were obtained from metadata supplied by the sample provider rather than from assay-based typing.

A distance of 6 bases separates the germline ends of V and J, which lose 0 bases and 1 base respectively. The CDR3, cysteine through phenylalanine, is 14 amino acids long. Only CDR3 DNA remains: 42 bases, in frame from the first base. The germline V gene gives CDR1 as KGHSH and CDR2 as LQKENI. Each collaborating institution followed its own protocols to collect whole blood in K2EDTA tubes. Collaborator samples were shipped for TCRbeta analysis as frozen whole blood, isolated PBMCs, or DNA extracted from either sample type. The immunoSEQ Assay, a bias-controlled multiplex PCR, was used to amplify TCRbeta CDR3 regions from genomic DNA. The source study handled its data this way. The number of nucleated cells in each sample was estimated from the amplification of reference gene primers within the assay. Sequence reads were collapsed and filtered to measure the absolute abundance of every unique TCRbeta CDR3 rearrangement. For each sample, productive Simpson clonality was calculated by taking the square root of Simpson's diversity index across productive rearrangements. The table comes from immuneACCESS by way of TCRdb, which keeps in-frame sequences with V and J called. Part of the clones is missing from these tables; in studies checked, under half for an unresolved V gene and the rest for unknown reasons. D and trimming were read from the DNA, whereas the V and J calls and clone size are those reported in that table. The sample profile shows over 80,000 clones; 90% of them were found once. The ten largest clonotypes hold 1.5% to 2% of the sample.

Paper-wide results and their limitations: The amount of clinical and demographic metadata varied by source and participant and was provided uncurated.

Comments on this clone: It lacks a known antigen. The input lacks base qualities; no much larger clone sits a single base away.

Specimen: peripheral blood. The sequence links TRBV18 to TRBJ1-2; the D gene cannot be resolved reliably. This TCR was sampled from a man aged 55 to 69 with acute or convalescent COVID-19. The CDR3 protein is CASSPPGNNYGYTF. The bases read TGTGCCAGCTCACCACCCGGGAATAACTATGGCTACACCTTC.